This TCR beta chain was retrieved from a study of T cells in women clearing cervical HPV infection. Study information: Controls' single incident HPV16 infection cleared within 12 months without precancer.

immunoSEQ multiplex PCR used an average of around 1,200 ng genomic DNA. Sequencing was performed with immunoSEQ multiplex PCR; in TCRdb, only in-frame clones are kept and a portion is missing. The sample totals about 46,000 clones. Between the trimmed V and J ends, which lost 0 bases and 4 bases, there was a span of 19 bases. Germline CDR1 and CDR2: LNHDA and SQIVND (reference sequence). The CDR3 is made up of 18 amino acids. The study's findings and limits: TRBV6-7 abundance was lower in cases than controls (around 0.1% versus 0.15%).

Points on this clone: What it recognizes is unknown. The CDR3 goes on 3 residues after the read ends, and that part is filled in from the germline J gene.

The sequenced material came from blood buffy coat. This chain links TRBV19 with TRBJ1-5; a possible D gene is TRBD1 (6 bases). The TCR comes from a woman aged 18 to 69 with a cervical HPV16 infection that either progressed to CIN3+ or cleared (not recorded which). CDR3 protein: CASSIDRKGVFANQPQHF. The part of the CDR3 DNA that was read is TGTGCCAGTAGTATAGATCGTAAGGGGGTATTTGCAAATCAGCCC.